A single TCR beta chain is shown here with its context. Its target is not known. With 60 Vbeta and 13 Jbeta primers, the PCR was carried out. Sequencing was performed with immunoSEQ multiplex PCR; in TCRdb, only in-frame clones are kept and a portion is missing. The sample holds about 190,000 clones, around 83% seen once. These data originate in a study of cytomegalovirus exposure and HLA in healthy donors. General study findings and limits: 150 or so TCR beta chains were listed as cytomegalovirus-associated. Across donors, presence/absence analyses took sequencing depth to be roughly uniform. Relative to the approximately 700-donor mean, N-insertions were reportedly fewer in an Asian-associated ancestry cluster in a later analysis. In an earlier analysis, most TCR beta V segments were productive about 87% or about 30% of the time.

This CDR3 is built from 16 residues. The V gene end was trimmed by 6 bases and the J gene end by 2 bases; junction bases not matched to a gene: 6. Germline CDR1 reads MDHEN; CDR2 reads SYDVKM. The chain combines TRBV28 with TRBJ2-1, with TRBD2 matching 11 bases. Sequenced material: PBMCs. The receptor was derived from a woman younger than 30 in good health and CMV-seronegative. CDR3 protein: CASRSLAGVPYNEQFF. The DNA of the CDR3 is TGTGCCAGCAGGTCACTAGCGGGAGTACCCTACAATGAGCAGTTCTTC. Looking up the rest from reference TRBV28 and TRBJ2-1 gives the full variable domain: DVKVTQSSRYLVKRTGEKVFLECVQDMDHENMFWYRQDPGLGLRLIYFSYDVKMKEKGDIPEGYSVSREKKERFSLILESASTNQTSMYLCASRSLAGVPYNEQFFGPGTRLTVL.